This entry lists 20 T cell receptor beta chains sequenced from one sample in a study of cytomegalovirus exposure and HLA in healthy donors. Sequencing used immunoSEQ multiplex PCR; TCRdb keeps in-frame clones, though not all of them. This sample has some 330,000 clones; more than 80% occur once, and the top ten carry around 0.8%. Sample: PBMCs. The receptor set was obtained from a woman aged 18-29 years in good health and CMV-seronegative.

The chain links TRBV28 to TRBJ2-6, with D perhaps TRBD1 (5 bases). Germline V CDR1 and CDR2: MDHEN, SYDVKM. The CDR3 has 16 amino acids. V lost 11 bases, J lost 0 bases, and 17 bases lay in between. CDR3 amino acids: CAATAGLPSGANVLTF. CDR3 nucleotide sequence: TGTGCCGCGACGGCAGGGCTCCCCTCTGGGGCCAACGTCCTGACTTTC.

As for this clone: This specimen includes other DNA sequences encoding the same CDR3. The chain employs TRBV9 and TRBJ2-3, with a weak D call TRBD1 (5 bases). This CDR3 region has 14 residues. Germline V CDR1 and CDR2: SGDLS, YYNGEE. Trimming removed 2 bases at V and 3 bases at J, with 10 bases between. The CDR3 is CASSVVAGTDTQYF. In DNA form, the CDR3 reads TGTGCCAGCAGCGTTGTGGCAGGGACAGATACGCAGTATTTT.

The chain recombines TRBV9 with TRBJ2-3, with 8 bases lining up with TRBD2. The J segment lost 2 bases and the V segment lost 3 bases, leaving 5 bases of the junction unmatched. The CDR3 covers 15 residues. Germline V gives CDR1 SGDLS, CDR2 YYNGEE. The CDR3 bases are TGTGCCAGCAGCGGCGGGAGGCTGTACACAGATACGCAGTATTTT. It yields the protein CASSGGRLYTDTQYF.

This chain connects TRBV7-9 to TRBJ2-7, with TRBD2 matching over 7 bases. V dropped 4 bases and J dropped 10; count of bases not matched to a gene: 10. CDR1 SEHNR and CDR2 FQNEAQ come from the germline V gene (reference sequence). This CDR3 contains 13 residues. The CDR3 DNA is TGTGCCAGCAGCTCGAGCGGGGACGGAGGACAGTACTTC. Translating it yields CASSSSGDGGQYF.

This rearrangement joins TRBV10-1 to TRBJ1-2, with TRBD1 as a possible D gene (6 bases). CDR3 length equals 16 residues. Germline V gene data show CDR1 as WNHNN and CDR2 as SYGVQD (reference sequence). Trimming cost V 6 bases and J 7 bases, with 24 bases left between them. CDR3 sequence reads: CASRSNPGDPGSGYTF. The CDR3, as DNA: TGCGCCAGCAGGTCAAACCCAGGGGACCCTGGTAGTGGCTACACCTTC.

The rearrangement joins TRBV10-2 to TRBJ2-1, with TRBD2 as a possible D gene (6 bases). The CDR3 length is 12 residues. CDR1 and CDR2 from the germline V gene are WSHSY and SAAADI. Between the trimmed V and J ends, which lost 6 bases and 7 bases, there was a span of 10 bases. CDR3 residues: CASSGGKNEQFF. The CDR3 nucleotides are TGCGCCAGCAGCGGCGGGAAGAATGAGCAGTTCTTC.

The chain joins TRBV19 to TRBJ1-5; D ambiguous. The germline V gene has CDR1 LNHDA and CDR2 SQIVND (reference sequence). The V and J ends lost 1 base and 4 bases respectively, with 5 bases between them. This CDR3 is built from 13 residues. The CDR3 loop reads CASSIGENQPQHF. Written as DNA, the CDR3 is TGTGCCAGTAGTATAGGTGAGAATCAGCCCCAGCATTTT. Using reference TRBV19 and TRBJ1-5 for the parts outside the CDR3, the full variable domain is DGGITQSPKYLFRKEGQNVTLSCEQNLNHDAMYWYRQDPGQGLRLIYYSQIVNDFQKGDIAEGYSVSREKKESFPLTVTSAQKNPTAFYLCASSIGENQPQHFGDGTRLSIL.

The rearrangement joins TRBV7-6 to TRBJ2-3; D unclear. The V and J ends lost 1 base and 2 bases respectively, with 7 bases between them. The V gene's germline CDR1 is SGHVS and CDR2 FNYEAQ. This CDR3 region has 14 residues. The CDR3 DNA is TGTGCCAGCAGCTTAGGGCAGTTCACAGATACGCAGTATTTT. This translates into CASSLGQFTDTQYF.

This chain joins TRBV28 and TRBJ2-7; TRBD2 matches 7 bases. V lost 7 bases, J lost 0 bases, and 9 bases stayed unmatched. CDR1 is MDHEN, CDR2 SYDVKM, per germline. The CDR3 runs to 15 residues. CDR3 residues: CASNPAGSVSYEQYF. CDR3 bases: TGTGCCAGCAACCCAGCGGGATCCGTCTCCTACGAGCAGTACTTC.

The rearrangement links TRBV7-9 to TRBJ1-5, with D tentatively TRBD1 (6 bases). The CDR3 totals 17 residues. V lost 5 bases, J lost 0 bases, and 17 bases lay in between. Germline V gene data show CDR1 as SEHNR and CDR2 as FQNEAQ (reference sequence). This chain's CDR3 is CASSSMDSLYSNQPQHF. In DNA, the CDR3 is TGTGCCAGCAGCAGTATGGACAGCCTTTATAGCAATCAGCCCCAGCATTTT.

This chain links TRBV7-9 with TRBJ1-1; 8 positions agree with TRBD1. Germline CDR1 SEHNR, CDR2 FQNEAQ (reference sequence). Trimming at V came to 3 bases and at J to 4 bases, leaving 4 bases not matched to a gene. The CDR3 spans 14 residues. CDR3 protein: CASSFGQGATEAFF. CDR3 nucleotides: TGTGCCAGCAGCTTTGGACAGGGAGCCACTGAAGCTTTCTTT.

The V and J genes are TRBV5-1 and TRBJ2-7; 8 bases line up with TRBD2. The CDR3 totals 14 residues. CDR1 SGHRS and CDR2 YFSETQ come from the germline V gene. J lost 5 bases, V lost 0 bases, and 4 bases had no gene match. CDR3 nucleotide sequence: TGCGCCAGCAGCTTGGGGGGTAGCGGGAACGAGCAGTACTTC. Protein product: CASSLGGSGNEQYF.

CDR3 residues: CASSRGGTTRGYTF. The DNA of the CDR3 is TGTGCCAGCAGCCGGGGAGGGACCACCCGTGGCTACACCTTC. The rearrangement links TRBV5-6 to TRBJ1-2; D is perhaps TRBD1 (5 bases). CDR1 is SGHDT and CDR2 is YYEEEE in the germline V gene. The CDR3 is 14 amino acids. V dropped 4 bases and J dropped 7 bases, with 17 bases sitting between them. Variable domain in full (rest from reference TRBV5-6 and TRBJ1-2): DAGVTQSPTHLIKTRGQQVTLRCSPKSGHDTVSWYQQALGQGPQFIFQYYEEEERQRGNFPDRFSGHQFPNYSSELNVNALLLGDSALYLCASSRGGTTRGYTFGSGTRLTVV.

Here the CDR3 DNA reads TGTGCCAGCAGTACACTCCGTCCGGGACTGAAATCCTACGAGCAGTACTTC. This codes for CASSTLRPGLKSYEQYF. This sequence joins TRBV27 and TRBJ2-7; TRBD2 might be the D (6 bases). The V gene's germline CDR1 is MNHEY and CDR2 SMNVEV (reference sequence). This CDR3 is 17 amino acids long. Trimming took off 5 bases at V and 1 base at J, with 21 bases between the two ends.

J is TRBJ2-2 and V is TRBV7-6, with D possibly matching TRBD2 (5 bases). This CDR3 is 17 amino acids long. The V gene lost 1 base and the J gene lost 4 bases, with 16 bases spanning the gap. Germline values: CDR1 SGHVS, CDR2 FNYEAQ. The CDR3 nucleotides read TGTGCCAGCAGCTTAGAAGCGGAGGCCCTCAGCACCGGGGAGCTGTTTTTT. Translating it yields CASSLEAEALSTGELFF.

The J gene is TRBJ2-7, the V gene TRBV2; a possible D gene is TRBD1 (5 bases). From germline, CDR1 is SNHLY and CDR2 FYNNEI. The CDR3 runs 15 residues. V dropped 1 base and J dropped 3 bases, with 13 bases sitting between them. Written as DNA, the CDR3 is TGTGCCAGCAGTGAAGGGGGCACCCTAATCTACGAGCAGTACTTC. This encodes CASSEGGTLIYEQYF.

The CDR3 DNA reads TGTGCCAGCAGTCTACCAGGGATTCTCTATGGCTACACCTTC. It translates to CASSLPGILYGYTF. The genes are TRBV28 and TRBJ1-2; tentative D call: TRBD1 (5 bases). The CDR3 consists of 14 residues. Trimming left V 5 bases short and J 4 bases short, with 14 bases between. Germline V gives CDR1 MDHEN, CDR2 SYDVKM.

The chain is built from TRBV5-6 and TRBJ2-1, with D unresolved. Germline V CDR1 and CDR2: SGHDT, YYEEEE. The CDR3 totals 16 residues. V lost 4 bases to trimming and J lost 3 bases, with 17 bases between them. The CDR3 region has the DNA TGTGCCAGCAGCCGCAACTTCATGGTCTACTACAATGAGCAGTTCTTC. Residues: CASSRNFMVYYNEQFF.

V is TRBV5-6 and J is TRBJ2-1; 13 bases agree with TRBD2. CDR3 length equals 17 residues. The V segment lost 4 bases and the J segment 1 base; nucleotides outside the gene matches: 5. Germline V lookup: CDR1 SGHDT, CDR2 YYEEEE. The CDR3 region is CASSPSTSGRSYNEQFF. The CDR3 DNA sequence: TGTGCCAGCAGCCCCTCGACTAGCGGGAGGTCCTACAATGAGCAGTTCTTC.

Remarks on this clone: The same CDR3 arises from other DNA sequences in this sample as well. J is TRBJ2-3 and V is TRBV5-1, with 9 bases lining up with TRBD1. Germline V gene sequence: CDR1 SGHRS, CDR2 YFSETQ. Trimming cost V 4 bases and J 3 bases; bases outside gene matches: 3. There are 14 residues in the CDR3. The CDR3 spells CASSPDRGTDTQYF. The CDR3 DNA reads as TGCGCCAGCAGCCCGGACAGGGGAACAGATACGCAGTATTTT.